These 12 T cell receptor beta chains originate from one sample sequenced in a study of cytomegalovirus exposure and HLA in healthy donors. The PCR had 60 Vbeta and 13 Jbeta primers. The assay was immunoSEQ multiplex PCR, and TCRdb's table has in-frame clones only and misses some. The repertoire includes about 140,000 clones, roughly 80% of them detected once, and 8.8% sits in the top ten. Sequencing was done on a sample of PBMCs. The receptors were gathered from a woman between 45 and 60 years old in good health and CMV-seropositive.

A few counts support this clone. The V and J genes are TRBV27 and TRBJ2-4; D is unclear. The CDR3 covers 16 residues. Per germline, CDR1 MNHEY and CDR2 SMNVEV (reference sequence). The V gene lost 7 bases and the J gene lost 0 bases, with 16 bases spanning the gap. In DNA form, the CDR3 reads TGTGCCAGCACCCCATTTGATCTACTAGCCAAAAACATTCAGTACTTC. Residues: CASTPFDLLAKNIQYF.

Written as DNA, the CDR3 is TGCGCCAGCAGCTTGGCTGCGGGGGCGGAAAATGAGCAGTTCTTC. Translation: CASSLAAGAENEQFF. The chain combines TRBV5-1 with TRBJ2-1; D perhaps matches TRBD2 (7 bases). Germline loops: CDR1 SGHRS, CDR2 YFSETQ. The CDR3 covers 15 residues. Trimming pared 0 bases from V and 7 bases from J, leaving 14 bases between.

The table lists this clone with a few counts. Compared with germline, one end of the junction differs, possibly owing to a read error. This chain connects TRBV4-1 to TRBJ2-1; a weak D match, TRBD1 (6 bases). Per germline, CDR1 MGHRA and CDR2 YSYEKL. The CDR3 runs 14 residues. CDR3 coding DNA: TGCGCTAGCAGTCGGACAGAGAACCCCAATGAGCAGTTCTTC. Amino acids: CASSRTENPNEQFF.

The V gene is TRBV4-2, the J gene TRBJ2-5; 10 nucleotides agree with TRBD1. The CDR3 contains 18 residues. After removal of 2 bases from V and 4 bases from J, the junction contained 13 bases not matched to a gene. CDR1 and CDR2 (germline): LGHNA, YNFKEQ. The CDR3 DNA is TGTGCCAGCAGCCAATATGACAGGGGGCTAGTAGCGGGAGAGACCCAGTACTTC. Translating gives CASSQYDRGLVAGETQYF.

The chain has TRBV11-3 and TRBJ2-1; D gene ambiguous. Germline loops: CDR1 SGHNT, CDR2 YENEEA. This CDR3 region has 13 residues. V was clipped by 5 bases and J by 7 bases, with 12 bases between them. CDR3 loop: CASSPRTSNEQFF. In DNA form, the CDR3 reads TGTGCCAGCAGCCCTAGAACTTCTAATGAGCAGTTCTTC.

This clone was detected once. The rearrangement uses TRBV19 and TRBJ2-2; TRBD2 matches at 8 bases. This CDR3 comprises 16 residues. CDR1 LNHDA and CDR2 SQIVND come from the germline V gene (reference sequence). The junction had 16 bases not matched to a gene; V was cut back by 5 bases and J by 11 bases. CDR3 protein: CASSATGGGRLLELFF. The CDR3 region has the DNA TGTGCCAGTAGTGCCACCGGCGGGGGGCGTCTCCTAGAGCTGTTTTTT.

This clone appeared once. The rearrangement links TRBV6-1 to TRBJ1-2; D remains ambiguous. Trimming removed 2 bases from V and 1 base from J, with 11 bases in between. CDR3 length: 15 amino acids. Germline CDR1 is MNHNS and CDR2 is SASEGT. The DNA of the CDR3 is TGTGCCAGCAGTGAAAACTCGTACGTTAACTATGGCTACACCTTC. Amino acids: CASSENSYVNYGYTF.

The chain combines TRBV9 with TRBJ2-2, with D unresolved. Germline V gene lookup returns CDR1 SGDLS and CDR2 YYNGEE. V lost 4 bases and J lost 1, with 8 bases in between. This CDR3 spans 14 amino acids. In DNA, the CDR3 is TGTGCCAGCAGCTTTACAATGAACACCGGGGAGCTGTTTTTT. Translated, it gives CASSFTMNTGELFF.

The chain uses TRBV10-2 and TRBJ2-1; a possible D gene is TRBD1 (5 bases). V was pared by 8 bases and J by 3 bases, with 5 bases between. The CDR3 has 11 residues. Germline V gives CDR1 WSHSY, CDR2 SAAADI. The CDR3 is CASDSYNEQFF. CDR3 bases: TGCGCCAGCGACAGCTACAATGAGCAGTTCTTC.

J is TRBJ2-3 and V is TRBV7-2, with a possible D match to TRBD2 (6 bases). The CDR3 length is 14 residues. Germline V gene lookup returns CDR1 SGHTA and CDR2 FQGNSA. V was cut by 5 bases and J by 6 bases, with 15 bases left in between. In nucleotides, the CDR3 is TGTGCCAGCAGCGCCTGGGGGGTGTCGGATACGCAGTATTTT. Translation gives CASSAWGVSDTQYF. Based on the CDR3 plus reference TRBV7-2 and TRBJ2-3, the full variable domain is GAGVSQSPSNKVTEKGKDVELRCDPISGHTALYWYRQSLGQGLEFLIYFQGNSAPDKSGLPSDRFSAERTGGSVSTLTIQRTQQEDSAVYLCASSAWGVSDTQYFGPGTRLTVL.

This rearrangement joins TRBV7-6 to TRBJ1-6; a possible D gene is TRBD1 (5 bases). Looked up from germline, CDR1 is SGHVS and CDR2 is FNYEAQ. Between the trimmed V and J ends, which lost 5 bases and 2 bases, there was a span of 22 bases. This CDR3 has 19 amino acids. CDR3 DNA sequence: TGTGCCAGCAGCCCCGGGTTGGGGCGAGAAATCACCTATAATTCACCCCTCCACTTT. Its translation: CASSPGLGREITYNSPLHF.

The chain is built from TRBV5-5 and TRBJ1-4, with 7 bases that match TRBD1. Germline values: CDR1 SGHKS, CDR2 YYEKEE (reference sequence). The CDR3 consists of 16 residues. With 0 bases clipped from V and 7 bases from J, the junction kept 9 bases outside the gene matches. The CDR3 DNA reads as TGTGCCAGCAGCTTGGCCGACACACAGGGGACTGAAAAACTGTTTTTT. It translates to CASSLADTQGTEKLFF.